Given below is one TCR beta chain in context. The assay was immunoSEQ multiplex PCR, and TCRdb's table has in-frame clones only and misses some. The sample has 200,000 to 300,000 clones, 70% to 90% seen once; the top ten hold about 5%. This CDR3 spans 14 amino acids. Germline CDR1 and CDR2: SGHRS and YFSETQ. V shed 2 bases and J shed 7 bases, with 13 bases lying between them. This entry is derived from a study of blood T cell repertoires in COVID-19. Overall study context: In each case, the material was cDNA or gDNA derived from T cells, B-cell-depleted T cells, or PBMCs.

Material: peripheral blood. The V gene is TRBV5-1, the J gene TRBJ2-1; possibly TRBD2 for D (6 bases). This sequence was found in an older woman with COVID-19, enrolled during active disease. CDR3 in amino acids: CASSFASAANEQFF. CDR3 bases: TGCGCCAGCAGCTTCGCTAGCGCGGCAAATGAGCAGTTCTTC.